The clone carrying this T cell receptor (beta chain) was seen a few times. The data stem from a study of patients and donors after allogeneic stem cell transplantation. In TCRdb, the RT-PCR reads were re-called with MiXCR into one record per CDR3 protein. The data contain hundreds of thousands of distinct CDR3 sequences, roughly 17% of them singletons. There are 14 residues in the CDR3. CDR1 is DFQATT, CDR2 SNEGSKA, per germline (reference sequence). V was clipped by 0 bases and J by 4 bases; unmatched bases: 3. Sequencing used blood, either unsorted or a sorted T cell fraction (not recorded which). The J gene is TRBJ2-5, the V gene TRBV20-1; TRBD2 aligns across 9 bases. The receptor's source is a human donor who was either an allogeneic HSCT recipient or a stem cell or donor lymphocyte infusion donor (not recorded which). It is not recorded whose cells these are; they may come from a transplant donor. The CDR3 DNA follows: TGCAGTGCTAGAGATGCGGGAGGGGTAGAGACCCAGTACTTC. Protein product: CSARDAGGVETQYF.